This T cell receptor beta chain emerged from a study of control samples from healthy donors and cancer patients. Sequencing was performed with immunoSEQ multiplex PCR; in TCRdb, only in-frame clones are kept and a portion is missing. The profile shows about 150,000 clones, about 91% of them singletons. The CDR3 totals 14 residues. Trimming removed 4 bases from V and 2 bases from J, with 12 bases in between. Germline V CDR1 and CDR2: SGHRS, YFSETQ. The chain is built from TRBV5-1 and TRBJ1-2; D remains unclear. The TCR was taken from a man under 40 in good health. Sequenced input: blood. The DNA for the CDR3 is TGCGCCAGCAGCCCCGCCGGGGAAAACTATGGCTACACCTTC. Amino acid sequence: CASSPAGENYGYTF. The entire variable domain, with the rest obtained from reference TRBV5-1 and TRBJ1-2, is as follows: KAGVTQTPRYLIKTRGQQVTLSCSPISGHRSVSWYQQTPGQGLQFLFEYFSETQRNKGNFPGRFSGRQFSNSRSEMNVSTLELGDSALYLCASSPAGENYGYTFGSGTRLTVV.